A single sample gave rise to the 2 T cell receptor beta chains below, sequenced in a study of T-cell memory formation after mild COVID-19. Each CDR3 protein is one row after TCRdb ran MiXCR on the 5' RACE reads. The table has roughly 190,000 distinct CDR3 sequences, 10% to 13% seen once. The sequenced material came from PBMCs or a T cell subset sorted from them (not recorded which). The origin of the receptors is a man aged 18-30 years who had mild COVID-19 (a few samples of this study predate the infection). Cell type and time point are not known.

The chain joins TRBV6-2 or TRBV6-3 to TRBJ1-1; 7 bases are a match to TRBD1. Germline V gene data show CDR1 as MNHEY and CDR2 as SVGEGT. The V segment lost 2 bases and the J segment 1 base; nucleotides outside the gene matches: 7. The CDR3 is 16 residues long. CDR3 region: CASSYPGQASNTEAFF. CDR3 DNA sequence: TGTGCCAGCAGTTACCCCGGACAGGCGTCGAACACTGAAGCTTTCTTT.

For the CDR3, the DNA is TGCGCCAGCAGCCAAGATCTGGGACGGCAGGCCCGCTACAATGAGCAGTTCTTC. Translated, it gives CASSQDLGRQARYNEQFF. The genes are TRBV4-3 and TRBJ2-1; D possibly uses TRBD1 or TRBD2 (5 bases each). The V and J ends lost 0 bases and 3 bases respectively, with 18 bases between them. The length of the CDR3 is 18 residues. CDR1 and CDR2 from the germline V gene are LGHNA and YSLEER.